This T cell receptor beta chain derives from a study of blood T cell repertoires in COVID-19. The table came from immunoSEQ multiplex PCR; TCRdb's copy has only in-frame clones and leaves some out. The table lists about 370,000 clones, 85% to 90% of them singletons. Germline V lookup: CDR1 SGHTA, CDR2 FQGTGA. This CDR3 comprises 15 residues. Trimming took off 2 bases at V and 2 bases at J, with 11 bases between the two ends. This chain links TRBV7-3 with TRBJ2-3; tentative D call: TRBD2 (6 bases). The receptor was isolated from a man between 18 and 35 years old who had recovered from COVID-19. Sequenced input: PBMCs or T cells enriched from blood (not recorded which). The CDR3 is CASSLGAGYTDTQYF. CDR3 coding DNA: TGTGCCAGCAGCTTAGGTGCGGGGTACACAGATACGCAGTATTTT.